Below are 2 T cell receptor beta chains sequenced from a single sample in a study of T-cell reconstitution after alpha-beta-depleted transplantation in children. The authors prepared the TCRbeta library with unique molecular identifiers. MiXCR, run by TCRdb on the PCR reads, gives a single entry per CDR3 protein. The sample contains some 490,000 distinct CDR3 sequences, approximately 13% of which appear only once. Here the sequenced sample was PBMCs from the stem cell graft donor, taken from the stem cell graft. Receptors originate from a human donor who donated a stem cell graft to a child with combined immunodeficiency.

This clonotype appeared a few times. This sequence joins TRBV4-3 and TRBJ2-1; TRBD2 might be the D (6 bases). Germline V lookup: CDR1 LGHNA, CDR2 YSLEER. V lost 0 bases and J 0 bases, leaving 9 bases between the germline ends. This CDR3 has 16 amino acids. This chain's CDR3 is CASSQDAGSSYNEQFF. DNA for the CDR3: TGCGCCAGCAGCCAAGATGCGGGGAGCTCCTACAATGAGCAGTTCTTC.

The rearrangement joins TRBV2 to TRBJ2-1; weak D call: TRBD2 (5 bases). CDR1 is SNHLY, CDR2 FYNNEI, per germline. This CDR3 has 13 amino acids. Trimming removed 0 bases at V and 10 bases at J, with 10 bases between. The CDR3 loop is CASSEALRGEQFF. CDR3 in DNA: TGTGCCAGCAGTGAAGCGCTTCGGGGAGAGCAGTTCTTC.